The 8 T cell receptor beta chains below come from one sample, sequenced in a study of CD8+CD57+ T cells in acquired aplastic anemia. CDR3 and TCR beta VDJ profiling relied on a genomic DNA template. In TCRdb, the reads were re-called with MiXCR into one record per CDR3 protein. This table holds 150,000 to 200,000 distinct CDR3 sequences, 35% to 50% found once. The sequenced sample consisted of sorted CD4+, CD8+, or CD8+CD57+ T cells (not recorded which) from PBMCs. The receptors were sampled from a human donor in good health.

This chain connects TRBV27 to TRBJ1-2; 10 bases map to TRBD1. CDR1 and CDR2 from the germline V gene are MNHEY and SMNVEV (reference sequence). J lost 4 bases, V lost 5 bases, and 7 bases had no gene match. The CDR3 totals 15 residues. CDR3 protein: CASSPWTGGSYGYTF. CDR3 nucleotide sequence: TGTGCCAGCAGTCCATGGACAGGGGGGAGCTATGGCTACACCTTC.

The chain couples TRBV29-1 to TRBJ2-1, with TRBD2 matching over 15 bases. The CDR3 totals 15 residues. The junction had 2 bases not matched to a gene; V was cut back by 4 bases and J by 4 bases. Looked up from germline, CDR1 is SQVTM and CDR2 is ANQGSEA. CDR3 DNA: TGCAGCGTTGGAGGACTAGCGGGGGGGTACAATGAGCAGTTCTTC. It codes for CSVGGLAGGYNEQFF.

In regard to this clonotype: A junction end diverges from the germline sequence, so it may reflect a read error. This chain links TRBV7-9 with TRBJ2-7; TRBD2 is a possible D gene (6 bases). Germline CDR1 reads SEHNR; CDR2 reads FQNEAQ (reference sequence). This CDR3 region has 15 residues. CDR3 in DNA: TGTGCCAGCAGCTTAGGGCTTGGCGGGGAAGGTGAGCAGTGCTTC. As protein: CASSLGLGGEGEQCF.

This rearrangement joins TRBV24-1 to TRBJ2-2; 14 bases map to TRBD2. V dropped 9 bases and J dropped 7; count of bases not matched to a gene: 6. The CDR3 covers 15 residues. Germline CDR1 KGHDR, CDR2 SFDVKD. The CDR3 sequence is CATARTSGGSGELFF. The DNA of the CDR3 is TGTGCCACCGCTCGGACTAGCGGGGGGAGCGGGGAGCTGTTTTTT.

This clonotype has ten or more counts. The V and J genes are TRBV6-5 and TRBJ2-7; tentatively, D is TRBD1 or TRBD2 (5 bases each). The V end was cut by 1 base, the J end by 2 bases, with 15 bases between. The CDR3 consists of 16 residues. In germline, CDR1 is MNHEY, CDR2 SVGAGI. The CDR3 region has the DNA TGTGCCAGCAGTTACTTCGGGACGTTCGTCACCTACGAGCAGTACTTC. Translation: CASSYFGTFVTYEQYF.

This clonotype was counted ten times or more. The genes are TRBV19 and TRBJ1-5; D unresolved. This CDR3 comprises 14 residues. Germline V gives CDR1 LNHDA, CDR2 SQIVND (reference sequence). V dropped 4 bases and J dropped 5 bases, with 12 bases sitting between them. In DNA form, the CDR3 reads TGTGCCAGTAGTACAGGACGGGGTTATCAGCCCCAGCATTTT. Encoded protein: CASSTGRGYQPQHF.

V usage is TRBV30 and J usage is TRBJ2-5, with a possible D match to TRBD2 (6 bases). The ends were cut back, 3 bases at V and 2 bases at J, with 13 bases in the middle. The CDR3 has 14 amino acids. The germline gives CDR1 GTSNPN, CDR2 SVGIG (reference sequence). CDR3 loop: CAWRRLVAQETQYF. DNA of the CDR3: TGTGCCTGGAGACGACTAGTGGCGCAAGAGACCCAGTACTTC.

This clonotype has at least ten counts. The chain is built from TRBV10-2 and TRBJ1-5; the D is unclear. Germline V gene lookup returns CDR1 WSHSY and CDR2 SAAADI. V was shortened by 8 bases and J by 3 bases, with 20 bases between the two germline ends. There are 16 residues in the CDR3. The DNA for the CDR3 is TGCGCCAGCCACGAACGAGGACTGGAGGCCAATCAGCCCCAGCATTTT. This gives the protein CASHERGLEANQPQHF.